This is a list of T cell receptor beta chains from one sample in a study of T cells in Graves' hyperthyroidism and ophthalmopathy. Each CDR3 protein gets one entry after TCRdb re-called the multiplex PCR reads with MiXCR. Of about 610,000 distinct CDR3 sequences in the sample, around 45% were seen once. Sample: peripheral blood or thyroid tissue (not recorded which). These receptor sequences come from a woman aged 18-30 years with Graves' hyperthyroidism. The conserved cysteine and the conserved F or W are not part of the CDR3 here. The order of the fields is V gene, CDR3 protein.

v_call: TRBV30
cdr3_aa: AWSVSVSSGNTIY

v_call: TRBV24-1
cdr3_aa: ATSDNEDSGNTIY

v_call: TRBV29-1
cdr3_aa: SRTGYNQPQH

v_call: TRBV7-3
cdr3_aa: ASSTGTENTEAF

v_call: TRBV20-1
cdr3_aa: SAREGFGSPLH

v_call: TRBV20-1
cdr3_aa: SARASGRTETQY

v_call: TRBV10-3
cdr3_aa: AIKEGVNEQF

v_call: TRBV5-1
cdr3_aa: ASSLALGEQPQH

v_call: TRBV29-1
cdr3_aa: SVEQHYNEQF

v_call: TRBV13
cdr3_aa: ASSTRLAGGGEQY

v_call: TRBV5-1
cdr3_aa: ASSLTGEYTSNQPQH

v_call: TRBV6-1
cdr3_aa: ASSKFSGRRYGQF